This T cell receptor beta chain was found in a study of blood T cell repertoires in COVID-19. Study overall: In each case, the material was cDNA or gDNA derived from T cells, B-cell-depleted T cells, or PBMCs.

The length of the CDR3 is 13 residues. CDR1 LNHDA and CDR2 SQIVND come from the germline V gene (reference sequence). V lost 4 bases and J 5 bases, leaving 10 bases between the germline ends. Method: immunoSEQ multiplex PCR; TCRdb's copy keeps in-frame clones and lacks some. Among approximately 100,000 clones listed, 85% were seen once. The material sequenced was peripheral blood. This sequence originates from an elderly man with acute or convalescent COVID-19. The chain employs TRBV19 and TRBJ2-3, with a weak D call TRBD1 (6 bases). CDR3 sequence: CASSKDSGDTQYF. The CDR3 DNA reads TGTGCCAGTAGTAAGGACAGCGGAGATACGCAGTATTTT.